This T cell receptor (beta chain) was sequenced during a study of persistence of HIV-infected CD4 T cells. V lost 4 bases and J lost 6; bases outside the gene matches: 6. CDR3 length: 13 residues. Germline-derived CDR1 and CDR2 are ENHRY and SYGVKD. This nonspecific control used anti-CD3/anti-CD28 bead stimulation of CD4+ T cells. Responding CD4+ T cells were sorted by upregulation of both CD40 ligand and CD69. On this clone itself: Antigen specificity is unknown.

The immunoSEQ assay was version 4, run in survey mode. Generated by immunoSEQ multiplex PCR, the TCRdb table keeps only in-frame clones and is missing some. The table includes around 47,000 clones, roughly nine tenths detected once. Sequenced material: CD4+ T cells sorted from PBMCs after approximately 19-hour stimulation, taken from a patient who received antiretroviral therapy. The clonotype originates from an adult man with HIV who was CMV-seropositive. The chain recombines TRBV10-3 with TRBJ2-7; 7 bases are a match to TRBD2. The DNA of the CDR3 is TGTGCCATCAGTGGGTCGCCTAGCGGCGAGCAGTACTTC. Translating it yields CAISGSPSGEQYF.